Sequencing of this T cell receptor (beta chain) was carried out in a study of T cells in Graves' hyperthyroidism and ophthalmopathy. Germline CDR1 is SGDLS and CDR2 is YYNGEE. The CDR3 spans 16 residues. V lost 0 bases and J lost 3, with 12 bases in between. Whole-study results and caveats: Researchers found most expanded thyroid clonotypes above 0.001 in blood as well. A model of 13 V-J features distinguished ophthalmopathy from stable hyperthyroidism.

Participants, patients aged 18 to 65, had newly diagnosed hyperthyroidism with a duration under 2 months. Amplification targeted TCR beta CDR3 regions from RNA transcripts. Using the HTBI primer set, a first-round RT-PCR was run on the TCR CDR3. One entry per CDR3 protein results from TCRdb running MiXCR on the multiplex PCR reads. The sample holds about 690,000 distinct CDR3 sequences, 15% to 20% seen once. This clonotype has ten or more counts. Its antigen remains unknown. Sequencing input: blood. V gene TRBV9 combines with J gene TRBJ2-2; D is undetermined. The receptor's source is a man aged 50-59 years with Graves' hyperthyroidism. The DNA for the CDR3 is TGTGCCAGCAGCGTAGGGCAGGATGAGTACACCGGGGAGCTGTTTTTT. It specifies CASSVGQDEYTGELFF. The complete variable domain, with remaining parts taken from reference TRBV9 and TRBJ2-2, reads DSGVTQTPKHLITATGQRVTLRCSPRSGDLSVYWYQQSLDQGLQFLIQYYNGEERAKGNILERFSAQQFPDLHSELNLSSLELGDSALYFCASSVGQDEYTGELFFGEGSRLTVL.